This T cell receptor beta chain was profiled in a study of blood T cell repertoires in COVID-19. Study background: Material from acute and convalescent COVID-19 was sourced from the United States, Italy and Spain. The analysed material was cDNA or gDNA that came from T cells, B-cell-depleted T cells, or PBMCs.

Seattle enrolled patients during active infection and tracked them longitudinally. Source study methods: Reference gene primer amplification gave estimated nucleated cell counts. Only in-frame clones appear in the TCRdb table, and some are missing; sequencing was by immunoSEQ multiplex PCR. Clone size and the V and J calls come from that table; the DNA yielded D and trimming. The sample contains over 120,000 clones, around 79% of which appear only once. Germline values: CDR1 GTSNPN, CDR2 SVGIG (reference sequence). The junction had 20 bases not matched to a gene; V was cut back by 4 bases and J by 10 bases. CDR3 size: 16 residues.

The receptor was derived from a woman between 65 and 79 years old with COVID-19, enrolled during active disease. The specimen was peripheral blood. This rearrangement joins TRBV30 to TRBJ1-1; 8 bases align to TRBD1. The CDR3 spells CAWMSYRTGSGATAFF. Written as DNA, the CDR3 is TGTGCCTGGATGAGTTACAGGACAGGGAGTGGGGCGACAGCTTTCTTT.